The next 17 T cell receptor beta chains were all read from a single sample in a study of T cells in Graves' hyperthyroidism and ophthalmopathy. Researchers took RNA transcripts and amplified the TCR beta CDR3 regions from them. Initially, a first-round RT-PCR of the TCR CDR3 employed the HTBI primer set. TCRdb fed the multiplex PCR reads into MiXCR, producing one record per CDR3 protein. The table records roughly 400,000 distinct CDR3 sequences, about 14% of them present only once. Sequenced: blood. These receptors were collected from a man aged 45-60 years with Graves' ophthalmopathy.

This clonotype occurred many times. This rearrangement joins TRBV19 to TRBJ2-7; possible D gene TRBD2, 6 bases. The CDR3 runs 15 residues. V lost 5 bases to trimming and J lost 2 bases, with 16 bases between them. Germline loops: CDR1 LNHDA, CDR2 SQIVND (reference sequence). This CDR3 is CASSPTPGGTYEQYF. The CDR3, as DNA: TGTGCCAGTAGTCCAACTCCCGGGGGAACCTACGAGCAGTACTTC.

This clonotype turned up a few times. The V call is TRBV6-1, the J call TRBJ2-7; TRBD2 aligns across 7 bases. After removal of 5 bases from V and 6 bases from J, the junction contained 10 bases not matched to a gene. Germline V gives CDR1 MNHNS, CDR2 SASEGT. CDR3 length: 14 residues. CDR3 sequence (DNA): TGTGCCAGCAGTCCCCATACCGGGGGGTTCGAGCAGTACTTC. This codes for CASSPHTGGFEQYF.

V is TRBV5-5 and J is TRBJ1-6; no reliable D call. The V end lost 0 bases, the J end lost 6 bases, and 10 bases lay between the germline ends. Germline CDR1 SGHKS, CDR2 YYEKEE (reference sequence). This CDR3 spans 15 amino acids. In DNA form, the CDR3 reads TGTGCCAGCAGCTTGGAAGGGCTGGTTAATTCACCCCTCCACTTT. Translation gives CASSLEGLVNSPLHF.

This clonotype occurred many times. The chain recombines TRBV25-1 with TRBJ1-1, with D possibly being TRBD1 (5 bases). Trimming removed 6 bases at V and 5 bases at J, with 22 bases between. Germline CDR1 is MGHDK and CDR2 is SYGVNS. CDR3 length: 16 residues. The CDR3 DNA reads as TGTGCCAGCAGCCCAAAGGTAAGGGGACCGCGAACTGAAGCTTTCTTT. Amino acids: CASSPKVRGPRTEAFF.

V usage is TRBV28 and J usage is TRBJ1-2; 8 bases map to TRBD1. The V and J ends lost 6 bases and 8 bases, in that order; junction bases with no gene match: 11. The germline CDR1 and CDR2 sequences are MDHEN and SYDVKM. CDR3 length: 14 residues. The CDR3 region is CASSPGQGPEGYTF. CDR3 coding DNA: TGTGCCAGCAGCCCTGGACAGGGACCGGAGGGCTACACCTTC.

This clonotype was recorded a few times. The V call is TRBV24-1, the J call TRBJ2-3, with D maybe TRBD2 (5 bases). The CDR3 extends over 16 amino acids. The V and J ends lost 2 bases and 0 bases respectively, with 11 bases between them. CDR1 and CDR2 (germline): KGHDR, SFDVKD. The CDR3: CATSDSSGVSTDTQYF. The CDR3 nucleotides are TGTGCCACCAGTGATTCGAGCGGAGTCAGCACAGATACGCAGTATTTT.

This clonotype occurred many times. The CDR3 region has the DNA TGTGCCACCAGCCCGGACAGGGGGCATCAGCCCCAGCATTTT. This translates into CATSPDRGHQPQHF. This chain links TRBV15 with TRBJ1-5, with 11 positions matching TRBD1. Germline CDR1 LNHNV, CDR2 YYDKDF (reference sequence). CDR3 length: 14 amino acids. The V gene end was trimmed by 5 bases and the J gene end by 5 bases; junction bases not matched to a gene: 2.

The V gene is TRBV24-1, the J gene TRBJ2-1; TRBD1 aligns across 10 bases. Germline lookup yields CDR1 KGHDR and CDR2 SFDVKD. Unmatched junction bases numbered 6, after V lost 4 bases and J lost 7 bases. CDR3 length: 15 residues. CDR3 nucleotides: TGTGCCACCAGTGACACCGGGACAGGGGAGAATGAGCAGTTCTTC. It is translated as CATSDTGTGENEQFF.

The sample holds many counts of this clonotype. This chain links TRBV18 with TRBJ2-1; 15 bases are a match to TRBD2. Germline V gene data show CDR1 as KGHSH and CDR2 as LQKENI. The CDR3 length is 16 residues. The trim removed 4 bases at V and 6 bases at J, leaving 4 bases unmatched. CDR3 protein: CASSHGTSGRLNEQFF. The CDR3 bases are TGTGCCAGCTCACACGGGACTAGCGGGAGGCTCAATGAGCAGTTCTTC.

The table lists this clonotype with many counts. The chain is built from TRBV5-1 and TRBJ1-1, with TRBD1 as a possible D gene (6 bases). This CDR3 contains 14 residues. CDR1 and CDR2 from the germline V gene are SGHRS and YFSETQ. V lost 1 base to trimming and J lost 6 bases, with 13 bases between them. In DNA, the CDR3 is TGCGCCAGCAGCTTGACAGGGAGTAGCGCTGAAGCTTTCTTT. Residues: CASSLTGSSAEAFF.

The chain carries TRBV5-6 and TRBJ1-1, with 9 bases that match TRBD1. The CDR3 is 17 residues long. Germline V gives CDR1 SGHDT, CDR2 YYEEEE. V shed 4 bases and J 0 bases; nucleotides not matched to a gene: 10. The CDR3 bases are TGTGCCAGCAGCGGTGGACAGGGGCTCAACTTGAACACTGAAGCTTTCTTT. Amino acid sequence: CASSGGQGLNLNTEAFF. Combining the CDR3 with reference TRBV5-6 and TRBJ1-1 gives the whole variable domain DAGVTQSPTHLIKTRGQQVTLRCSPKSGHDTVSWYQQALGQGPQFIFQYYEEEERQRGNFPDRFSGHQFPNYSSELNVNALLLGDSALYLCASSGGQGLNLNTEAFFGQGTRLTVV.

The CDR3 reads CASSYSMESADTQYF. CDR3 coding DNA: TGTGCCAGCAGTTACTCGATGGAGTCGGCAGATACGCAGTATTTT. V usage is TRBV11-2 and J usage is TRBJ2-3; D is uncertain. Trimming shortened V by 6 bases and J by 4 bases, and 17 bases separated the two germline ends. Germline lookup yields CDR1 SGHAT and CDR2 FQNNGV. The CDR3 has 15 residues.

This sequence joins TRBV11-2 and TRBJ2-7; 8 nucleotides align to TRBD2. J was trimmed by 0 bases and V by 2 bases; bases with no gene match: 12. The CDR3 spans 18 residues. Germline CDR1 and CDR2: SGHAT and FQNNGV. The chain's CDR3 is CASSLLAGPLGSSYEQYF. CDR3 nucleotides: TGTGCCAGCAGCTTACTAGCGGGCCCTCTAGGGAGCTCCTACGAGCAGTACTTC.

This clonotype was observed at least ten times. In nucleotides, the CDR3 is TGCAGTGCTAGTTCACTAGGAAGGATGGACGAGCAGTACTTC. This gives the protein CSASSLGRMDEQYF. This rearrangement joins TRBV20-1 to TRBJ2-7; D perhaps matches TRBD2 (5 bases). Trimming took off 3 bases at V and 5 bases at J, with 17 bases between the two ends. This CDR3 comprises 14 residues. Germline CDR1 DFQATT, CDR2 SNEGSKA (reference sequence).

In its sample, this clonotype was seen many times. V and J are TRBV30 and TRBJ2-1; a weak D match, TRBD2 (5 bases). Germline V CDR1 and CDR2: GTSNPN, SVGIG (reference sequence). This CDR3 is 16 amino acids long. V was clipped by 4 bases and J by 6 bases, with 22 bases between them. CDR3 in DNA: TGTGCCTGGACGGGAAGCGGTGAACCGTTTCGCAATGAGCAGTTCTTC. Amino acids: CAWTGSGEPFRNEQFF.

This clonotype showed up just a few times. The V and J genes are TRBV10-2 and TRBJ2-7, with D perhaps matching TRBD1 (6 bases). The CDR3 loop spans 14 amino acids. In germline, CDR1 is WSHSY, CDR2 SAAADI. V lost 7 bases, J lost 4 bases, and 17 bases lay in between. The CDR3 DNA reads TGCGCCAGCAAGCGTCAGGGGCTTCTATACGAGCAGTACTTC. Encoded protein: CASKRQGLLYEQYF.

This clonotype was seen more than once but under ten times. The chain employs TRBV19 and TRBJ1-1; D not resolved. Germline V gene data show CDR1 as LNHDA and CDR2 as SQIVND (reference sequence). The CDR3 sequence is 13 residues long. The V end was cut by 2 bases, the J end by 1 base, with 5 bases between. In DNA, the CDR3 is TGTGCCAGTAGTATAAGAGAGAACACTGAAGCTTTCTTT. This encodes CASSIRENTEAFF.